A few counts support the clone carrying this T cell receptor beta chain. The data derive from a study of blood T cells in healthy people across ages. Drawing of peripheral blood yielded about 9.6 milliliters from each donor. Together with a sample-barcoded 5' primer, a J-beta primer mix was included in a second PCR lasting about 7 to 12 cycles. With 12 random nucleotides, a template-switch adaptor tagged each individual cDNA molecule. Via MiXCR, TCRdb re-called the 5' RACE reads, giving one row per CDR3 protein. The data show roughly 800,000 distinct CDR3 sequences, more than 20% seen once. The CDR3 contains 14 residues. Trimming left V 7 bases short and J 1 base short, with 13 bases between. From germline, CDR1 is WSHSY and CDR2 SAAADI. A further study also used this sample, focusing on T cells of mothers and their children. This second report adds: Extracted RNA, in its entirety, went into cDNA synthesis at roughly 1.5 ug per 15 ul. Reads obtained per mother exceeded 9.5 million TCR beta CDR3 reads, with roughly 3.3 million obtained per child.

The sequence was collected from a boy younger than 18 in good health. Material for sequencing was blood. J is TRBJ1-2 and V is TRBV10-2; the D is unclear. Here the CDR3 DNA reads TGCGCCAGCATCGCGGACGAGAATAACTATGGCTACACCTTC. This codes for CASIADENNYGYTF.